These T cell receptor beta chains were read from a single sample in a study of blood T cell repertoires in COVID-19. The table came from immunoSEQ multiplex PCR; TCRdb's copy has only in-frame clones and leaves some out. The table shows a few hundred thousand clones, with approximately 80% occurring only once. The sequenced material came from peripheral blood. Source of these receptors: a woman between 50 and 59 years old with active or convalescent COVID-19. Each CDR3 is given with its conserved first and last residue. D genes are given only for firm matches.

D	length	J	V	CDR3
NA	12	TRBJ1-1	TRBV28	CASSHLYTEAFF
NA	13	TRBJ1-2	TRBV2	CASRQPANYGYTF
NA	15	TRBJ1-1	TRBV19	CASSMVTRGGPEAFF
NA	13	TRBJ1-3	TRBV28	CASSFLSGNTIYF
TRBD1	14	TRBJ2-7	TRBV5-1	CASSRGQDSYEQYF
NA	15	TRBJ1-3	TRBV6-5	CASSSPTVSGNTIYF
NA	13	TRBJ2-5	TRBV5-1	CASSLGSFGTQYF
TRBD1	16	TRBJ1-6	TRBV6-1	CASSAGQAAYNSPLHF
TRBD1	14	TRBJ2-2	TRBV7-8	CASSGGQAAGELFF
TRBD1	14	TRBJ2-5	TRBV5-6	CASSAQGAQETQYF
NA	18	TRBJ2-7	TRBV21-1	CASRGQYIVRDIGNEQYF
NA	13	TRBJ2-5	TRBV19	CASSIAGQETQYF
TRBD1	14	TRBJ1-4	TRBV5-4	CASSRDREGEKLFF
NA	16	TRBJ1-1	TRBV7-8	CASSSKRRGRNTEAFF
NA	12	TRBJ2-7	TRBV7-8	CASSSGTYEQYF